This TCR beta chain was recovered during a study of T cell responses to AZD1222 COVID-19 vaccine. Study-level findings and limits: Nearly half of unique spike-specific TCRs reportedly avoided B.1.351 and B.1.1.7 mutated regions. The study found Spike-specific TCR breadth and depth rose after two AZD1222 doses. Baseline testing showed seropositivity in only 5 or 6 AZD1222 recipients. There were vaccine-associated CD4 TCRs across spike, dominant at 160-218 and 743-854.

A few counts support this clone. Its target is unknown. The germline V gene has CDR1 KGHDR and CDR2 SFDVKD. The CDR3 sequence is 17 residues long. Trimming stripped 1 base from V and 0 bases from J, with 14 bases between. Profiling relied on immunoSEQ multiplex PCR, and the TCRdb table lists in-frame clones only, not all of them. The table lists just under 95,000 clones, 85% to 90% of them singletons, with roughly 10% in the top ten. The source material was peripheral blood, sampled on day 0 of AZD1222 vaccination. The sequence was collected from an adult in good health. This sequence joins TRBV24-1 and TRBJ1-2; a weak D match, TRBD1 (5 bases). The CDR3 DNA sequence: TGTGCCACCAGTGATTTACCGGGACGGGGATCTAACTATGGCTACACCTTC. Its translation is CATSDLPGRGSNYGYTF.